A selection of T cell receptor beta chains follows, all from one sample in a study of cytomegalovirus exposure and HLA in healthy donors. Clones were sequenced by immunoSEQ multiplex PCR, and TCRdb holds only the in-frame ones, with some missing. The data hold some 100,000 clones, with more than 55% observed a single time. Sequenced input: PBMCs. Receptor source: a woman in her 30s in good health and CMV-seropositive. The CDR3 runs from the conserved cysteine through the conserved F or W. The D gene is left open where the match is weak. Clone size, where shown, is once, few, many, or a class for clones that have expanded.

V gene	J gene	clone size	D gene	CDR3 protein	CDR3 DNA
TRBV6-1	TRBJ1-1	-	-	CASSGGGREAFF	TGTGCCAGCAGTGGGGGGGGCCGTGAAGCTTTCTTT
TRBV27	TRBJ2-5	-	-	CASSKIGLGQVETQYF	TGTGCCAGCAGTAAGATAGGACTCGGGCAGGTAGAGACCCAGTACTTC
TRBV19	TRBJ1-2	-	TRBD1	CASSNRDRYDGYTF	TGTGCCAGTAGCAACCGGGACAGGTATGATGGCTACACCTTC
TRBV7-2	TRBJ2-7	-	-	CASSLAARGAYEQYF	TGTGCCAGCAGCTTAGCGGCCAGGGGGGCGTACGAGCAGTACTTC
TRBV5-1	TRBJ2-2	-	TRBD2	CASSFSSGGAGELFF	TGCGCCAGCAGCTTCTCAAGCGGGGGTGCCGGGGAGCTGTTTTTT
TRBV7-2	TRBJ1-6	once	-	CASSLAPGLASPLHF	TGTGCCAGCAGCTTAGCCCCAGGGTTGGCTTCACCCCTCCACTTT
TRBV27	TRBJ1-1	-	TRBD1	CASSAPQGDTEAFF	TGTGCCAGCAGTGCCCCTCAGGGGGACACTGAAGCTTTCTTT
TRBV7-2	TRBJ2-6	few	-	CASSSQGGGANVLTF	TGTGCCAGCAGCTCCCAGGGTGGTGGGGCCAACGTCCTGACTTTC
TRBV4-2	TRBJ1-6	-	TRBD1	CASSASGTDYNSPLHF	TGTGCCAGCAGCGCTAGTGGGACAGACTATAATTCACCCCTCCACTTT
TRBV19	TRBJ1-5	-	-	CASRRDSLGPQHF	TGTGCCAGTAGACGGGACTCCCTTGGGCCCCAGCATTTT
TRBV2	TRBJ2-1	-	TRBD2	CASRPRAGGHFNEQFF	TGTGCCAGCAGGCCGCGAGCGGGGGGCCATTTCAATGAGCAGTTCTTC
TRBV5-6	TRBJ1-2	-	-	CASSLDPRSREIYGYTF	TGTGCCAGCAGCTTGGACCCACGGAGTAGGGAGATCTATGGCTACACCTTC
TRBV10-3	TRBJ2-1	-	-	CAISEGGSYNEQFF	TGTGCCATCAGTGAGGGGGGCAGCTACAATGAGCAGTTCTTC
TRBV6-6	TRBJ1-5	few	TRBD1	CASSSGQQANQPQHF	TGTGCCAGCTCATCGGGACAGCAAGCAAATCAGCCCCAGCATTTT
TRBV5-6	TRBJ2-7	-	-	CASSLAGAPSYEQYF	TGTGCCAGCAGCTTGGCTGGGGCCCCCTCCTACGAGCAGTACTTC
TRBV7-2	TRBJ1-2	-	-	CASSLGGGLSSGYTF	TGTGCCAGCAGCTTGGGCGGGGGGTTATCCAGTGGCTACACCTTC
TRBV11-3	TRBJ2-1	few	TRBD2	CASSPFAGGLLYNEQFF	TGTGCCAGCAGCCCTTTTGCGGGGGGGTTACTCTACAATGAGCAGTTCTTC
TRBV5-1	TRBJ2-7	-	-	CASSLEGDQANEQYF	TGCGCCAGCAGCTTGGAGGGGGACCAAGCGAACGAGCAGTACTTC
TRBV4-3	TRBJ2-1	-	TRBD2	CASSQGTSGGKEQFF	TGCGCCAGCAGCCAAGGGACTAGCGGGGGCAAAGAGCAGTTCTTC
TRBV6-5	TRBJ1-3	few	-	CASSEQQNGNTIYF	TGTGCCAGCAGTGAACAACAGAATGGAAACACCATATATTTT
TRBV7-8	TRBJ2-7	-	TRBD2	CASSLLSSGLSYEQYF	TGTGCCAGCAGCTTACTGTCTAGCGGGTTATCCTACGAGCAGTACTTC
TRBV7-2	TRBJ2-7	-	TRBD2	CASSLTSGGTYEQYF	TGTGCCAGCAGCTTAACTAGCGGGGGGACCTACGAGCAGTACTTC
TRBV6-1	TRBJ2-7	-	TRBD1	CASSEEGTGTYEQYF	TGTGCCAGCAGTGAGGAGGGGACAGGGACTTACGAGCAGTACTTC
TRBV7-2	TRBJ1-2	-	-	CASSYSQGRVADGYTF	TGTGCCAGCAGCTATTCACAGGGTAGAGTGGCGGATGGCTACACCTTC
TRBV7-9	TRBJ2-7	-	-	CSSSLSVSWEQYF	TGTTCCAGCAGCTTATCGGTGTCGTGGGAGCAGTACTTC
TRBV7-2	TRBJ1-2	-	-	CASSLGHRVVTF	TGTGCCAGCAGCTTAGGGCACCGGGTGGTCACCTTC
TRBV11-2	TRBJ1-1	-	-	CASSLRPRGGEAFF	TGTGCCAGCAGCTTAAGACCCCGCGGGGGTGAAGCTTTCTTT
TRBV5-5	TRBJ2-7	-	TRBD2	CASSPGLAGDHEQYF	TGTGCCAGCAGCCCGGGACTAGCGGGGGACCACGAGCAGTACTTC
TRBV27	TRBJ1-3	-	TRBD1	CASSERTGAGNTIYF	TGTGCCAGCAGCGAAAGGACAGGGGCCGGAAACACCATATATTTT
TRBV9	TRBJ1-6	few	-	CASSTRRVNSPLHF	TGTGCCAGCAGCACCAGACGGGTAAATTCACCCCTCCACTTT
TRBV6-5	TRBJ2-7	few	-	CASSSQVGGEQYF	TGTGCCAGCAGTTCTCAGGTGGGGGGAGAGCAGTACTTC
TRBV6-1	TRBJ1-1	-	-	CASSAGGARTEAFF	TGTGCCAGCAGTGCGGGGGGCGCGAGAACTGAAGCTTTCTTT
TRBV2	TRBJ2-5	-	-	CASSEGGSRTQYF	TGTGCCAGCAGTGAGGGAGGATCTCGGACCCAGTACTTC
TRBV19	TRBJ2-7	-	TRBD1	CASSYRQGDYEQYF	TGTGCCAGTAGCTACCGACAGGGGGACTACGAGCAGTACTTC
TRBV6-5	TRBJ2-1	once	TRBD2	CASSYSSGGNEQFF	TGTGCCAGCAGTTACTCTAGCGGGGGCAATGAGCAGTTCTTC
TRBV27	TRBJ2-1	few	-	CASSPPGGEQFF	TGTGCCAGCAGCCCCCCCGGGGGTGAGCAGTTCTTC
TRBV5-1	TRBJ1-2	-	-	CASSLQGMGGYTF	TGCGCCAGCAGCTTGCAGGGGATGGGCGGCTACACCTTC
TRBV10-3	TRBJ1-5	-	-	CAISLTGDNQPQHF	TGTGCCATCAGCCTGACAGGAGACAATCAGCCCCAGCATTTT
TRBV7-9	TRBJ2-3	-	TRBD2	CASSHGLAGAVTDTQYF	TGTGCCAGCAGCCACGGACTAGCGGGGGCCGTCACAGATACGCAGTATTTT
TRBV6-4	TRBJ2-1	few	TRBD2	CASSDEAGGPNEQFF	TGTGCCAGCAGTGACGAAGCGGGGGGGCCAAATGAGCAGTTCTTC
TRBV11-2	TRBJ1-2	-	-	CASSQTNYGYTF	TGTGCCAGCTCACAGACAAACTATGGCTACACCTTC
TRBV6-6	TRBJ1-1	-	TRBD1	CASSDGTGVEAFF	TGTGCCAGCAGTGACGGGACAGGCGTTGAAGCTTTCTTT
TRBV29-1	TRBJ2-7	-	-	CSVEEGTYEQYF	TGCAGCGTTGAAGAGGGCACCTACGAGCAGTACTTC
TRBV7-2	TRBJ1-5	-	-	CASSNRESNQPQHF	TGTGCCAGCAGCAACAGGGAGAGCAATCAGCCCCAGCATTTT
TRBV18	TRBJ2-3	-	TRBD2	CASSPREGPDTQYF	TGTGCCAGCTCCCCACGGGAGGGGCCAGATACGCAGTATTTT
TRBV5-5	TRBJ1-6	-	-	CASSFRVGYNSPLHF	TGTGCCAGCAGCTTCAGGGTGGGGTATAATTCACCCCTCCACTTT
TRBV7-7	TRBJ1-3	-	-	CASSLDTTGNTIYF	TGTGCTAGCAGCTTAGACACAACTGGAAACACCATATATTTT
TRBV18	TRBJ2-7	-	-	CASSLRQTSSYEQYF	TGTGCCAGCTCACTCCGTCAGACAAGCTCCTACGAGCAGTACTTC
TRBV9	TRBJ2-7	-	-	CASSSLSDKNEQYF	TGTGCCAGCAGCTCCCTGTCGGACAAAAACGAGCAGTACTTC
TRBV4-2	TRBJ2-7	-	-	CASSQDGTIAGDEQYF	TGTGCCAGCAGCCAAGACGGGACTATCGCAGGGGACGAGCAGTACTTC
TRBV6-5	TRBJ1-2	-	TRBD1	CASRDRGVNGYTF	TGTGCCAGCAGAGACAGGGGGGTCAATGGCTACACCTTC
TRBV30	TRBJ1-6	-	-	CAWSAVGYNSPLHF	TGTGCCTGGAGCGCGGTCGGATATAATTCACCCCTCCACTTT
TRBV27	TRBJ2-7	-	TRBD1	CASSFFLGQGTYEQYF	TGTGCCAGCAGTTTCTTCCTCGGACAGGGGACCTACGAGCAGTACTTC
TRBV5-1	TRBJ2-3	-	-	CASSLMGTPGGTDTQYF	TGCGCCAGCAGCTTGATGGGGACTCCCGGGGGCACAGATACGCAGTATTTT
TRBV6-5	TRBJ1-6	-	-	CASSYSTGYSPLHF	TGTGCCAGCAGTTACTCCACAGGGTATTCACCCCTCCACTTT